Listed below are T cell receptor beta chains from one sample, sequenced in a study of blood T cell repertoires in COVID-19. Sequenced by immunoSEQ multiplex PCR; TCRdb stores in-frame clones only, minus some. Counted here are under 300,000 clones, roughly 86% occurring once; the ten biggest clones make up roughly an eighth. The sample consisted of peripheral blood. These receptors came from a man older than 75 with acute or convalescent COVID-19. CDR3s include the opening cysteine and the closing phenylalanine or tryptophan. The D gene is left open where the match is weak. A row's size may be missing; if present it is once, few, many or a size class.

.,TRBV19,TRBJ1-1,TRBD1,CASSVTGGVTEAFF,TGTGCCAGTAGTGTTACAGGGGGAGTCACTGAAGCTTTCTTT
.,TRBV2,TRBJ1-3,.,CASSVRGAGGNTIYF,TGTGCCAGCAGTGTTCGGGGGGCCGGGGGAAACACCATATATTTT
.,TRBV14,TRBJ1-1,TRBD1,CASSQGYGQDLNTEAFF,TGTGCCAGCAGCCAAGGGTATGGACAGGACTTAAACACTGAAGCTTTCTTT
.,TRBV28,TRBJ1-2,.,CASSWEGYGYTF,TGTGCCAGCAGTTGGGAGGGTTATGGCTACACCTTC
.,TRBV28,TRBJ2-4,.,CASSSAEDIQYF,TGTGCCAGCAGTTCGGCGGAAGACATTCAGTACTTC
.,TRBV7-6,TRBJ1-6,.,CASSLQGIAYNSPLHF,TGTGCCAGCAGCTTACAGGGAATCGCCTATAATTCACCCCTCCACTTT
once,TRBV28,TRBJ1-5,TRBD1,CASGTGHSNQPQHF,TGTGCCTCGGGGACAGGCCATAGCAATCAGCCCCAGCATTTT
.,TRBV6-4,TRBJ2-1,.,CASSLRGGSSYNEQFF,TGTGCCAGCAGTCTCAGGGGCGGGAGTTCCTACAATGAGCAGTTCTTC
.,TRBV2,TRBJ1-2,.,CASSARRQAANYGYTF,TGTGCCAGCAGTGCCCGCCGACAGGCAGCTAACTATGGCTACACCTTC
.,TRBV20-1,TRBJ2-1,.,CSAGGEVEQFF,TGCAGTGCGGGGGGTGAGGTAGAGCAGTTCTTC
.,TRBV6-5,TRBJ2-1,.,CASKTPRGGGSFF,TGTGCCAGCAAGACCCCCCGGGGAGGGGGGTCGTTCTTC
.,TRBV7-2,TRBJ1-5,.,CASSLEVGRSNQPQHF,TGTGCCAGCAGCTTAGAGGTGGGGCGAAGCAATCAGCCCCAGCATTTT
.,TRBV6-5,TRBJ1-5,.,CASSFPTPSNQPQHF,TGTGCCAGCAGTTTTCCGACTCCTAGCAATCAGCCCCAGCATTTT
.,TRBV7-6,TRBJ1-1,TRBD1,CASSLSTGMNTEAFF,TGTGCCAGCAGCTTATCGACAGGGATGAACACTGAAGCTTTCTTT